The T cell receptor beta chain under discussion was sequenced for a study of cytomegalovirus exposure and HLA in healthy donors. About the research overall: Previous work identified 95 million to 120 million unique TCR beta sequences from around 170 million T cells.

With 0 bases clipped from V and 0 bases from J, the junction kept 3 bases outside the gene matches. CDR3 length equals 17 residues. Germline V gives CDR1 SGDLS, CDR2 YYNGEE. In regard to this clone: Its antigen is as yet unknown.

Findings and limits, study-wide: CMV serostatus stood as the only immune exposure information on hand. Equally common other TCR beta chains were less clonally expanded than HLA-associated ones, a later analysis found.

Amplification used 60 Vbeta primers and 13 Jbeta primers. In the study's own analysis: Roughly 11 million shared chains were among some 80 million unique TCR beta chains counted in a later analysis. The assay was immunoSEQ multiplex PCR, and TCRdb's table has in-frame clones only and misses some. V and J calls and clone size are copied from that table; D and trimming were computed from the DNA. The sample includes roughly 150,000 clones, about 74% of them seen just once. This clonotype originated in a man in his forties in good health and CMV-seronegative. The specimen was PBMCs. V and J are TRBV9 and TRBJ2-2; TRBD1 aligns across 9 bases. The CDR3 bases are TGTGCCAGCAGCGTAGGAAGGGACAGGGCGAACACCGGGGAGCTGTTTTTT. It specifies CASSVGRDRANTGELFF.